The 18 T cell receptor beta chains below all came from one sample that was sequenced in a study of T cell repertoires in cytomegalovirus infection. No antigen is known for these receptors. TCRdb fed the reads into MiXCR, producing one record per CDR3 protein. This sample has 370,000 or so distinct CDR3 sequences, with about 35% found just once. Sequences were derived from cultured PBMCs, sampled from culture after CMV antigen stimulation. The source is a human donor in good health (CMV status not recorded). Some clones in this sample may be carry-over from other donors' samples.

This rearrangement joins TRBV7-4 to TRBJ2-1, with 10 bases aligning to TRBD2. This CDR3 is built from 19 residues. Looked up from germline, CDR1 is SGHVT and CDR2 is SQSDAQ. V dropped 5 bases and J dropped 1; count of bases not matched to a gene: 14. The DNA of the CDR3 is TGTGCCAGCAGCCCACCGGTGAGAGCGGGAGGGCCTTCCTACAATGAGCAGTTCTTC. Protein sequence: CASSPPVRAGGPSYNEQFF.

The chain uses TRBV7-9 and TRBJ2-2, with TRBD1 matching 7 bases. This CDR3 has 17 residues. V was clipped by 5 bases and J by 2 bases; unmatched bases: 11. CDR1 SEHNR and CDR2 FQNEAQ come from the germline V gene (reference sequence). The CDR3 spells CASSPPTGTLNTGELFF. DNA for the CDR3: TGTGCCAGCAGCCCTCCGACAGGGACCCTAAACACCGGGGAGCTGTTTTTT.

The sample holds many counts of this clonotype. As DNA, the CDR3 is TGTGCCAGCAGCTTGGGCCTACTAGCGGGAAACGGGGAGCTGTTTTTT. Amino acids: CASSLGLLAGNGELFF. V is TRBV7-8 and J is TRBJ2-2, with 10 bases aligning to TRBD2. The CDR3 totals 16 residues. In germline, CDR1 is SGHVS, CDR2 FQNEAQ. V shed 3 bases, J shed 7 bases, and the junction held 8 bases outside the gene matches.

In its sample, this clonotype was seen a few times. The rearrangement joins TRBV7-2 to TRBJ2-1; 9 nucleotides agree with TRBD2. CDR1 is SGHTA, CDR2 FQGNSA, per germline. Trimming cost V 5 bases and J 5 bases; bases outside gene matches: 10. This CDR3 has 16 residues. In DNA, the CDR3 is TGTGCCAGCAGCCCCGAGGCGGCTAGCGGGAACAATGAGCAGTTCTTC. Amino acid sequence: CASSPEAASGNNEQFF.

This clonotype was observed a few times. The chain combines TRBV20-1 with TRBJ2-2; D perhaps matches TRBD2 (5 bases). Per germline, CDR1 DFQATT and CDR2 SNEGSKA (reference sequence). V was clipped by 5 bases and J by 4 bases, with 17 bases between them. The CDR3 contains 15 residues. The CDR3 sequence: CSARSTRIPTGELFF. CDR3 nucleotide sequence: TGCAGTGCTCGGTCCACTAGAATTCCCACCGGGGAGCTGTTTTTT.

There are many counts of this clonotype. The chain links TRBV2 to TRBJ2-1; the match to TRBD2 covers 7 bases. J gave up 4 bases and V 8 bases, and 8 bases lay outside the gene matches. The germline gives CDR1 SNHLY, CDR2 FYNNEI. The CDR3 loop spans 14 amino acids. The CDR3 spells CASGRAGFYNEQFF. CDR3 nucleotide sequence: TGTGCCAGCGGGAGAGCGGGATTTTACAATGAGCAGTTCTTC. The variable domain in full, with the rest retrieved from reference TRBV2 and TRBJ2-1, is EPEVTQTPSHQVTQMGQEVILRCVPISNHLYFYWYRQILGQKVEFLVSFYNNEISEKSEIFDDQFSVERPDGSNFTLKIRSTKLEDSAMYFCASGRAGFYNEQFFGPGTRLTVL.

This clonotype was observed at least ten times. The chain uses TRBV6-1 and TRBJ2-7, with 10 nucleotides matching TRBD1. Looked up from germline, CDR1 is MNHNS and CDR2 is SASEGT. CDR3 length: 15 amino acids. V lost 8 bases to trimming and J lost 3 bases; unmatched junction nucleotides: 10. CDR3 amino acids: CASRDRGSGGYEQYF. CDR3 nucleotide sequence: TGTGCCAGCCGGGACAGGGGTTCTGGGGGCTACGAGCAGTACTTC.

This clonotype was detected only a few times. The chain uses TRBV7-2 and TRBJ2-1; 13 bases fit TRBD2. The CDR3 is made up of 19 amino acids. The V segment lost 1 base and the J segment 3 bases; nucleotides outside the gene matches: 9. Germline CDR1 SGHTA, CDR2 FQGNSA. The CDR3 region has the DNA TGTGCCAGCAGCTTAGATGGGACTAGCGGGATACACTTCTACAATGAGCAGTTCTTC. Translating gives CASSLDGTSGIHFYNEQFF.

The rearrangement uses TRBV10-3 and TRBJ2-5; tentatively, D is TRBD2 (5 bases). There are 13 residues in the CDR3. Between the trimmed V and J ends, which lost 10 bases and 2 bases, there was a span of 14 bases. CDR1 is ENHRY and CDR2 is SYGVKD in the germline V gene. CDR3 coding DNA: TGTGCCACCTATAGCGTATTACAAGAGACCCAGTACTTC. Protein: CATYSVLQETQYF.

The V call is TRBV25-1, the J call TRBJ1-2; D gene ambiguous. Per germline, CDR1 MGHDK and CDR2 SYGVNS. The CDR3 has 13 amino acids. The germline V and J ends were trimmed by 4 bases and 10 bases, with 16 bases remaining between them. This CDR3 reads CASSVPNSETYTF. CDR3 nucleotide sequence: TGTGCCAGCAGTGTCCCAAATAGTGAGACCTACACCTTC.

The chain combines TRBV12-3 or TRBV12-4 with TRBJ1-4, with TRBD1 matching 8 bases. The CDR3 runs to 15 residues. V was clipped by 4 bases and J by 6 bases; unmatched bases: 7. CDR3 sequence reads: CASSSDRGGDEKLFF. The CDR3, as DNA: TGTGCCAGCAGTTCTGACAGGGGAGGGGATGAAAAACTGTTTTTT.

The chain combines TRBV20-1 with TRBJ2-2; D is uncertain. CDR1 is DFQATT and CDR2 is SNEGSKA in the germline V gene (reference sequence). V gave up 2 bases and J gave up 5 bases, with 6 bases separating them. The CDR3 consists of 12 residues. CDR3 DNA: TGCAGTGCTAGAACCACTACCGGGGAGCTGTTTTTT. It translates to CSARTTTGELFF.

This clonotype has a handful of counts. This chain links TRBV12-3 or TRBV12-4 with TRBJ1-5; 9 bases are shared with TRBD1. After removal of 5 bases from V and 5 bases from J, the junction contained 10 bases not matched to a gene. The length of the CDR3 is 16 residues. The CDR3 DNA sequence: TGTGCCAGCAGTCCGCGACCGGGACAGGGCGATCAGCCCCAGCATTTT. Translating gives CASSPRPGQGDQPQHF.

This clonotype was counted at least ten times. This rearrangement joins TRBV7-6 to TRBJ2-7, with 11 bases that match TRBD2. The CDR3 has 15 residues. Germline V lookup: CDR1 SGHVS, CDR2 FNYEAQ. J gave up 1 base and V 1 base, and 0 bases lay outside the gene matches. The CDR3, as DNA: TGTGCCAGCAGCTTAGTAGCGGGAGGGTCCTACGAGCAGTACTTC. This sequence encodes CASSLVAGGSYEQYF.

This clonotype was seen more than once but under ten times. The V and J genes are TRBV7-6 and TRBJ2-1, with 8 bases aligning to TRBD2. The CDR3 covers 16 residues. V was pared by 3 bases and J by 6 bases, with 10 bases of the junction left unmatched. Looked up from germline, CDR1 is SGHVS and CDR2 is FNYEAQ. CDR3 sequence reads: CASSLRLAGPPNEQFF. The CDR3 coding sequence is TGTGCCAGCAGCTTGAGGCTAGCGGGCCCACCCAATGAGCAGTTCTTC.

This clonotype was seen more than once but under ten times. The gene calls are TRBV27 and TRBJ1-2; no clear D. Between the trimmed V and J ends, which lost 3 bases and 3 bases, there was a span of 8 bases. CDR1 is MNHEY, CDR2 SMNVEV, per germline (reference sequence). The CDR3 runs to 13 residues. The CDR3 is CASSFMRDYGYTF. In DNA, the CDR3 is TGTGCCAGCAGTTTTATGAGGGACTATGGCTACACCTTC.

The chain joins TRBV4-1 to TRBJ2-7, with 10 bases identical to TRBD2. Germline V CDR1 and CDR2: MGHRA, YSYEKL. CDR3 size: 17 residues. Losses at the gene ends were 1 base for V and 5 bases for J; bases not matched to a gene: 11. The CDR3, as DNA: TGCGCCAGCAGCCAAGTGGAGGGGGCTAGCGGGGGAAACGAGCAGTACGTC. As protein: CASSQVEGASGGNEQYV.

This clonotype was observed once. The genes are TRBV30 and TRBJ2-1; possibly TRBD2 for D (6 bases). CDR1 is GTSNPN, CDR2 SVGIG, per germline (reference sequence). V was clipped by 3 bases and J by 7 bases, with 7 bases between them. This CDR3 spans 11 amino acids. CDR3 nucleotides: TGTGCCTGGAGGCTAGCGAATGAGCAGTTCTTC. Its protein product is CAWRLANEQFF.